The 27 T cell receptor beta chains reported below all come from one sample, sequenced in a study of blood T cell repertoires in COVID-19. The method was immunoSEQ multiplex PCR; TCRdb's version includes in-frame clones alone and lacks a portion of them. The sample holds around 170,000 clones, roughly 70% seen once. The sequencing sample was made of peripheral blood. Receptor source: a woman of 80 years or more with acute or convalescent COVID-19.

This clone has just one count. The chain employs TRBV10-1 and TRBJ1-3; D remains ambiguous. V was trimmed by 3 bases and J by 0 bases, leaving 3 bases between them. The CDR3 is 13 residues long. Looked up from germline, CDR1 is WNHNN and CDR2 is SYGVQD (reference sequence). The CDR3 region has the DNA TGCGCCAGCAGTGACAACTCTGGAAACACCATATATTTT. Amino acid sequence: CASSDNSGNTIYF.

The CDR3: CASSLGPSGEYNEQFF. The CDR3 coding sequence is TGCGCCAGCAGCTTGGGGCCTAGCGGGGAGTACAATGAGCAGTTCTTC. The chain recombines TRBV5-1 with TRBJ2-1, with 9 bases aligning to TRBD2. The CDR3 length is 16 residues. Germline CDR1 SGHRS, CDR2 YFSETQ. J gave up 4 bases and V 0 bases, and 5 bases lay outside the gene matches. Supplemented by reference TRBV5-1 and TRBJ2-1, the full variable domain reads KAGVTQTPRYLIKTRGQQVTLSCSPISGHRSVSWYQQTPGQGLQFLFEYFSETQRNKGNFPGRFSGRQFSNSRSEMNVSTLELGDSALYLCASSLGPSGEYNEQFFGPGTRLTVL.

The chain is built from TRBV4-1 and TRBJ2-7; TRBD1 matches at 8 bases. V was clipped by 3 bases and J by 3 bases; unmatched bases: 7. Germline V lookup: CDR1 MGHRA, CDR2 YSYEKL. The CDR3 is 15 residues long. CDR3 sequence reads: CASSHRAGQGYEQYF. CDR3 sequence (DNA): TGCGCCAGCAGCCACCGGGCAGGACAGGGCTACGAGCAGTACTTC.

DNA for the CDR3: TGCGCCAGCAGCAGGGGTTTAGCGGGAGGCTCCTACGAGCAGTACTTC. Translation gives CASSRGLAGGSYEQYF. This chain joins TRBV5-1 and TRBJ2-7; the match to TRBD2 covers 10 bases. Per germline, CDR1 SGHRS and CDR2 YFSETQ. The V and J ends lost 4 bases and 0 bases, in that order; junction bases with no gene match: 7. This CDR3 has 16 residues. Full variable domain (remainder filled in from reference TRBV5-1 and TRBJ2-7): KAGVTQTPRYLIKTRGQQVTLSCSPISGHRSVSWYQQTPGQGLQFLFEYFSETQRNKGNFPGRFSGRQFSNSRSEMNVSTLELGDSALYLCASSRGLAGGSYEQYFGPGTRLTVT.

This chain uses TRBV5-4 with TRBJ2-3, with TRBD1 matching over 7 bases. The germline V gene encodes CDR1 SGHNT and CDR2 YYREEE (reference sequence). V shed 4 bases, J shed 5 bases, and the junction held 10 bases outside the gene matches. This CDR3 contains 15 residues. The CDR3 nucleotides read TGTGCCAGCAGCGTGAACAGGGGAGCTGGAGATACGCAGTATTTT. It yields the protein CASSVNRGAGDTQYF.

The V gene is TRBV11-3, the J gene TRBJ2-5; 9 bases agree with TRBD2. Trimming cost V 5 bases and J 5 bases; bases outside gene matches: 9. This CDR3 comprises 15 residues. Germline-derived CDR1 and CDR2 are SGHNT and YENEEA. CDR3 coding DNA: TGTGCCAGCAGCATAGGGACTAGCTCCCGGGAGACCCAGTACTTC. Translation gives CASSIGTSSRETQYF.

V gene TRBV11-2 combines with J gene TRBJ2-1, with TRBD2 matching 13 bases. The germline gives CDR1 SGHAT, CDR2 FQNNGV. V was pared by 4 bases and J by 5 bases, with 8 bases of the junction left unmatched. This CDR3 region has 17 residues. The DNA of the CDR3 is TGTGCCAGCAGCTGGAGGAGACTAGCGGGAGGCCACAATGAGCAGTTCTTC. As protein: CASSWRRLAGGHNEQFF.

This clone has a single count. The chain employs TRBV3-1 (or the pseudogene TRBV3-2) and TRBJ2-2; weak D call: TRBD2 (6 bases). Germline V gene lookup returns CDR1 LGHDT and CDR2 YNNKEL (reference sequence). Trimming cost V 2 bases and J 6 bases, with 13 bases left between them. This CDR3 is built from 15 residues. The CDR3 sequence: CASSQSSDTSGELFF. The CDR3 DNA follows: TGTGCCAGCAGCCAATCTAGCGACACCTCCGGGGAGCTGTTTTTT.

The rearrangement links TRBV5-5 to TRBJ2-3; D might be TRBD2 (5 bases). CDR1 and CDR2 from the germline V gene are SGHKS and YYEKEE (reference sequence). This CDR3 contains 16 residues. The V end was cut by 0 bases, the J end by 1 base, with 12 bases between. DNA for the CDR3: TGTGCCAGCAGCTTGGTCAGGCAGGAGGGCACAGATACGCAGTATTTT. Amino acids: CASSLVRQEGTDTQYF.

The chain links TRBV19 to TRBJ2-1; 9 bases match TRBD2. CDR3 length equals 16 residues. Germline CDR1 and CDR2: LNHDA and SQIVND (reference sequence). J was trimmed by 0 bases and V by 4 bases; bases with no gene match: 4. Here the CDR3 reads CASSRSGRYSYNEQFF. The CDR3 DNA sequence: TGTGCCAGTAGTAGAAGCGGGAGGTACTCCTACAATGAGCAGTTCTTC.

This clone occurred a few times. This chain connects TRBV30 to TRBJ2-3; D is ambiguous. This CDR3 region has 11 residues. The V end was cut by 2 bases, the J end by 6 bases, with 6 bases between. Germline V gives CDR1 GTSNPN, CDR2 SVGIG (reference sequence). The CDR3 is CAWSIRDTQYF. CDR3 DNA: TGTGCCTGGAGTATCAGGGATACGCAGTATTTT.

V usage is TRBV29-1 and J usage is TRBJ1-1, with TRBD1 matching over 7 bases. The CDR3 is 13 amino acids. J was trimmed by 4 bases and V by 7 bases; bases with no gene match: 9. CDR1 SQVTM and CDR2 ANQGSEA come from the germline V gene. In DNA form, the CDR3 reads TGCAGCGCTAAACGACAGGGATCCACTGAAGCTTTCTTT. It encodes CSAKRQGSTEAFF.

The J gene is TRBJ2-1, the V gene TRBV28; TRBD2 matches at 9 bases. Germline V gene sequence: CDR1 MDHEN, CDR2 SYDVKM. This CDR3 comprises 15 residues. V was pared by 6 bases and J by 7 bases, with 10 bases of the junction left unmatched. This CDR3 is CASSPGTSPTNEQFF. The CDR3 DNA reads TGTGCCAGCAGCCCTGGGACTAGCCCTACAAATGAGCAGTTCTTC.

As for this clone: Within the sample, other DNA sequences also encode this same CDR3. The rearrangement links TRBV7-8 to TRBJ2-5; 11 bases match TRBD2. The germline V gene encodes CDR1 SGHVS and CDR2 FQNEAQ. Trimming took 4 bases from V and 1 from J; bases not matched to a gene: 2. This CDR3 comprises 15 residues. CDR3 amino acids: CASSWGLAVQETQYF. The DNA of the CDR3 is TGTGCCAGCAGCTGGGGACTAGCGGTCCAAGAGACCCAGTACTTC.

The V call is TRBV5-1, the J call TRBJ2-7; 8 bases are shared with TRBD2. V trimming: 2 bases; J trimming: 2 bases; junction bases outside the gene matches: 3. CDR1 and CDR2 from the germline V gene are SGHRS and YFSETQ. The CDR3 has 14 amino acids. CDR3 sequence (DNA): TGCGCCAGCAGCTTATTTAGCGGGGCCTACGAGCAGTACTTC. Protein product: CASSLFSGAYEQYF.

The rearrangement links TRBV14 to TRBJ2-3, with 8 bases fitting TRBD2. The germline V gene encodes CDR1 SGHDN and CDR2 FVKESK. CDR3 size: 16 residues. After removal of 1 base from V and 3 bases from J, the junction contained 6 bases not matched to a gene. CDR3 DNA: TGTGCCAGCAGCCAAGGTCAGCGGGAGTTAACAGATACGCAGTATTTT. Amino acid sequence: CASSQGQRELTDTQYF.

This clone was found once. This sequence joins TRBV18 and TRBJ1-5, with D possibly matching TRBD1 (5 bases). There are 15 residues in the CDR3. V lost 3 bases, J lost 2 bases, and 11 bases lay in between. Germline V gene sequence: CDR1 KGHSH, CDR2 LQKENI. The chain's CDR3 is CASSPRGWGNQPQHF. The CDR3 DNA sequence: TGTGCCAGCTCACCTCGGGGGTGGGGCAATCAGCCCCAGCATTTT.

The DNA of the CDR3 is TGTGCCAGCAGCGCAGGGGACAGGAGAGAGACCCAGTACTTC. It yields the protein CASSAGDRRETQYF. The chain uses TRBV7-2 and TRBJ2-5, with 8 bases that match TRBD1. The CDR3 is 14 amino acids. The germline V gene has CDR1 SGHTA and CDR2 FQGNSA. V dropped 5 bases and J dropped 4; count of bases not matched to a gene: 6.

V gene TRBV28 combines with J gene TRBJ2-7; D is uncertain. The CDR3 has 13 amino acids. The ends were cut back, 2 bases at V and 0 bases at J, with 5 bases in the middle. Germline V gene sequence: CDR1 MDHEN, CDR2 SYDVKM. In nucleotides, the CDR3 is TGTGCCAGCAGTTTACCTTCCTCCTACGAGCAGTACTTC. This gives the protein CASSLPSSYEQYF.

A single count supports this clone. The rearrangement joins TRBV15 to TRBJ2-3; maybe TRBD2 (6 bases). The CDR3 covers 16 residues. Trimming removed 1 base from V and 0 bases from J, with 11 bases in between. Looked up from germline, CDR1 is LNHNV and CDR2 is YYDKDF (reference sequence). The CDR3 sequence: CATSRALASSTDTQYF. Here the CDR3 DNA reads TGTGCCACCAGCAGAGCCCTAGCGTCTAGCACAGATACGCAGTATTTT.

CDR3: CASTPWTSGDYEQYF. The CDR3 DNA reads as TGTGCCAGCACTCCCTGGACTAGCGGGGACTACGAGCAGTACTTC. This chain joins TRBV6-5 and TRBJ2-7; 12 bases agree with TRBD2. This CDR3 has 15 residues. The germline CDR1 and CDR2 sequences are MNHEY and SVGAGI. J was trimmed by 3 bases and V by 7 bases; bases with no gene match: 7.

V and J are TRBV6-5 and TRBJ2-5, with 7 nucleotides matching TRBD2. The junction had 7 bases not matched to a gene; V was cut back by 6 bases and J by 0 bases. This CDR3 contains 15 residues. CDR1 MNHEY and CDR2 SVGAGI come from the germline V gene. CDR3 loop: CASSPRREHQETQYF. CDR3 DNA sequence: TGTGCCAGCAGCCCCCGGCGGGAGCACCAAGAGACCCAGTACTTC.

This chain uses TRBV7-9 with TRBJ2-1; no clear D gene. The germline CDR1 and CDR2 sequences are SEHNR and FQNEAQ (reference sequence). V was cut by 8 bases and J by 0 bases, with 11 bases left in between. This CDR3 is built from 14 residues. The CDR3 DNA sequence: TGTGCCAGCGGGCTACAGAGCTCCTACAATGAGCAGTTCTTC. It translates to CASGLQSSYNEQFF.

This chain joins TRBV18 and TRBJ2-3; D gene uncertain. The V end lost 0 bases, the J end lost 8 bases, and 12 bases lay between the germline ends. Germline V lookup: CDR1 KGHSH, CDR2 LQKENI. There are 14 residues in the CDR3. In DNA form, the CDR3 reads TGTGCCAGCTCACCACCGAGTTCCCCGGGTACGCAGTATTTT. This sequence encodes CASSPPSSPGTQYF. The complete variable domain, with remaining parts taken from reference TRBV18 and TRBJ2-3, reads NAGVMQNPRHLVRRRGQEARLRCSPMKGHSHVYWYRQLPEEGLKFMVYLQKENIIDESGMPKERFSAEFPKEGPSILRIQQVVRGDSAAYFCASSPPSSPGTQYFGPGTRLTVL.

CDR3 sequence reads: CASRAGGAGANVLTF. The CDR3 DNA is TGTGCCAGCAGAGCAGGGGGCGCTGGGGCCAACGTCCTGACTTTC. J is TRBJ2-6 and V is TRBV28, with 8 positions matching TRBD1. This CDR3 has 15 amino acids. CDR1 MDHEN and CDR2 SYDVKM come from the germline V gene. Germline trimming cut 6 bases from V and 2 bases from J; bases unmatched to any gene: 3.

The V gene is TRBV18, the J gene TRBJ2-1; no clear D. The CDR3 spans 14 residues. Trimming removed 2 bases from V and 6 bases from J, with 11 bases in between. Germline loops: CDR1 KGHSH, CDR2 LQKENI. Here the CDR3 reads CASSPVTDLNEQFF. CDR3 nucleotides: TGTGCCAGCTCACCAGTCACAGATCTCAATGAGCAGTTCTTC.

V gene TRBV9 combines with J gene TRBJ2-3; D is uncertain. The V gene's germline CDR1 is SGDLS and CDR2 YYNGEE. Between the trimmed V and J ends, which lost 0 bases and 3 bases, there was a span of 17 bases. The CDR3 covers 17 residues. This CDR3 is CASSVASAPYSTDTQYF. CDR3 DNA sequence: TGTGCCAGCAGCGTAGCTTCCGCGCCCTACTCGACAGATACGCAGTATTTT.